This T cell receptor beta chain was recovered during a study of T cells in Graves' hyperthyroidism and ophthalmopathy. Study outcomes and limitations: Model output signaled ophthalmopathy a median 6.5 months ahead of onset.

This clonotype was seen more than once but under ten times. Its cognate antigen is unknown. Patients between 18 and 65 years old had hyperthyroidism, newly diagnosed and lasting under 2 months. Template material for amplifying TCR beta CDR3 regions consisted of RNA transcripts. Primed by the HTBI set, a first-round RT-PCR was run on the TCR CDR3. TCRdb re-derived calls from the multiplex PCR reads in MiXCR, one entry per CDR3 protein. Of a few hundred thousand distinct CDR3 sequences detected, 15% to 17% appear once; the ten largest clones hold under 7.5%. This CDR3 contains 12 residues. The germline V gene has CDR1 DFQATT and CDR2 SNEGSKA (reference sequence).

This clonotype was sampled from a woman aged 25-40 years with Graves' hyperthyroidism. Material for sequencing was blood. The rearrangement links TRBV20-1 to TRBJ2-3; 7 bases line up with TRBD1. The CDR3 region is CSITGVGDTQYF. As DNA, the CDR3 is TGCAGCATAACAGGGGTTGGGGATACGCAGTATTTT.